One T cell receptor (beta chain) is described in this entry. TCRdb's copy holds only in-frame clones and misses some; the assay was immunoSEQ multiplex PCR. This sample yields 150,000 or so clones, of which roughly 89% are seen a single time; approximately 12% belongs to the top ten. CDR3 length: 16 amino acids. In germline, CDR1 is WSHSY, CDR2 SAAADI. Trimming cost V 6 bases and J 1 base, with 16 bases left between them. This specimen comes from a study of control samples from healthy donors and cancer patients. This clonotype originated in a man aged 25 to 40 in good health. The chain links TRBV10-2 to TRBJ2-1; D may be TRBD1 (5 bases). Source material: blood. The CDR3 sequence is CASSPGQGRSYNEQFF. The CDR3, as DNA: TGCGCCAGCAGCCCGGGCCAGGGTCGGTCCTACAATGAGCAGTTCTTC.